These T cell receptor beta chains were read from a single sample in a study of CD8 T cells in ankylosing spondylitis. Using its own MiXCR run on the 5' RACE reads, TCRdb lists one record per CDR3 protein. The data contain 700,000 or so distinct CDR3 sequences, around 20% of them seen just once; the ten biggest clones take up roughly a fifth. The sample taken for sequencing was blood, either unsorted or a sorted T cell fraction (not recorded which). The receptor set was obtained from a male donor with ankylosing spondylitis. CDR3s include the opening cysteine and the closing phenylalanine or tryptophan. The D gene is left open where the match is weak. Size is stated for part of the rows, as once, few or many counts, or as a class when the clone is expanded.

>NA|NA|TRBJ2-1|TRBV6-1
CASSQTRTYNEQFF
TGTGCCAGCTCACAAACTCGAACCTACAATGAGCAGTTCTTC
>TRBD1|few|TRBJ1-4|TRBV2
CASRRQGADNEKLFF
TGTGCCAGCAGACGACAGGGGGCGGATAATGAAAAACTGTTTTTT
>NA|NA|TRBJ1-1|TRBV6-1
CASSVTGLTGEAFF
TGTGCCAGCAGCGTGACAGGACTAACGGGTGAAGCTTTCTTT
>NA|few|TRBJ2-2|TRBV20-1
CSARRSNTGELFF
TGCAGTGCTAGACGGTCGAACACCGGGGAGCTGTTTTTT
>TRBD2|few|TRBJ2-7|TRBV20-1
CSARTGDSGRYEQYF
TGCAGTGCTAGGACCGGAGATAGCGGGAGATACGAGCAGTACTTC
>NA|NA|TRBJ1-1|TRBV7-2
CASSWPFNGPLNTEAFF
TGTGCCAGCAGCTGGCCCTTTAACGGACCCTTGAACACTGAAGCTTTCTTT
>TRBD1|NA|TRBJ2-7|TRBV20-1
CSGRTGGLSEQYF
TGCAGTGGCCGGACAGGGGGTCTTTCCGAGCAGTACTTC
>TRBD1|NA|TRBJ2-1|TRBV12-3/TRBV12-4
CASSWDRDTYNEQFF
TGTGCCAGCAGCTGGGACAGGGACACCTACAATGAGCAGTTCTTC
>TRBD1|NA|TRBJ2-1|TRBV20-1
CSARRRPGQGSNEQFF
TGCAGTGCTAGACGAAGACCGGGACAGGGCTCTAATGAGCAGTTCTTC
>TRBD1|NA|TRBJ2-1|TRBV18
CASSPRTGGYEQFF
TGTGCCAGCTCACCTCGGACAGGGGGCTATGAGCAGTTCTTC
>NA|few|TRBJ2-6|TRBV5-1
CASSRKTGSGANVLTF
TGCGCCAGCAGCCGTAAGACAGGTTCTGGGGCCAACGTCCTGACTTTC
>TRBD2|NA|TRBJ2-5|TRBV6-1
CASSDVAGRETQYF
TGTGCCAGCAGTGATGTAGCGGGGAGGGAGACCCAGTACTTC
>TRBD1|NA|TRBJ2-6|TRBV4-1
CASSQWDREDSGANVLTF
TGCGCCAGCAGCCAATGGGACAGGGAAGACTCTGGGGCCAACGTCCTGACTTTC
>NA|many|TRBJ2-7|TRBV5-6
CASSSQISYEQYF
TGTGCCAGCAGCTCTCAAATTTCGTACGAGCAGTACTTC
>TRBD2|few|TRBJ2-7|TRBV4-1
CASSTSGGADASSYEQYF
TGCGCCAGCAGCACTAGCGGGGGAGCCGACGCTAGCTCCTACGAGCAGTACTTC
>TRBD1|NA|TRBJ2-1|TRBV5-1
CASSLLGQGKGEQFF
TGCGCCAGCAGCTTGTTGGGACAGGGAAAAGGAGAGCAGTTCTTC
>NA|few|TRBJ2-5|TRBV4-1
CASSQEGRLGETQYF
TGCGCCAGCAGCCAAGAGGGTCGACTCGGGGAGACCCAGTACTTC
>NA|few|TRBJ1-2|TRBV27
CASSRSGRRGYTF
TGTGCCAGCAGTAGAAGCGGGCGTCGCGGCTACACCTTC
>TRBD2|NA|TRBJ2-3|TRBV6-5
CASRLGGAVDTQYF
TGTGCCAGCAGACTCGGGGGGGCGGTAGATACGCAGTATTTT
>TRBD1|NA|TRBJ2-7|TRBV28
CASSTGTGADYEQYF
TGTGCCAGCAGTACAGGGACAGGCGCTGATTACGAGCAGTACTTC
>NA|NA|TRBJ2-2|TRBV19
CASSVSANTGELFF
TGTGCCAGTAGTGTTTCGGCTAACACCGGGGAGCTGTTTTTT
>TRBD2|NA|TRBJ2-7|TRBV4-2
CASSQHTSGESYEQYF
TGTGCCAGCAGCCAGCACACTAGCGGAGAATCCTACGAGCAGTACTTC
>TRBD2|few|TRBJ2-5|TRBV20-1
CSASGGTPETQYF
TGCAGTGCTAGCGGGGGGACGCCAGAGACCCAGTACTTC
>NA|few|TRBJ2-3|TRBV4-1
CASSQEGGTQYF
TGCGCCAGCAGCCAAGAAGGTGGTACGCAGTATTTT
>NA|few|TRBJ2-2|TRBV28
CASSSGALTNTGELFF
TGTGCCAGCAGTTCTGGGGCCCTCACCAACACCGGGGAGCTGTTTTTT
>NA|few|TRBJ2-2|TRBV14
CASSQGEPTGELFF
TGTGCCAGCAGCCAAGGGGAGCCCACCGGGGAGCTGTTTTTT
>NA|few|TRBJ2-2|TRBV15
CATSRDQRDTNTGELFF
TGTGCCACCAGCAGAGATCAACGGGATACGAACACCGGGGAGCTGTTTTTT
>NA|NA|TRBJ1-4|TRBV6-1
CASSRTGTPNEKLFF
TGTGCCAGCAGCCGGACCGGGACACCGAATGAAAAACTGTTTTTT
>NA|few|TRBJ1-1|TRBV29-1
CSAWATEAFF
TGCAGCGCCTGGGCCACTGAAGCTTTCTTT
>NA|NA|TRBJ1-1|TRBV12-3/TRBV12-4
CASSSSLAGTTEAFF
TGTGCCAGCAGTTCTTCCCTGGCAGGGACCACTGAAGCTTTCTTT
>NA|few|TRBJ1-1|TRBV5-1
CASSLGFGEAFF
TGCGCCAGCAGCTTGGGGTTCGGTGAAGCTTTCTTT
>TRBD2|NA|TRBJ2-1|TRBV2
CASSGLANLYNEQFF
TGTGCCAGCAGTGGACTAGCGAATTTATACAATGAGCAGTTCTTC
>NA|NA|TRBJ2-7|TRBV20-1
CSATQGGSYEQYF
TGCAGTGCTACCCAGGGGGGATCCTACGAGCAGTACTTC
>NA|few|TRBJ1-5|TRBV12-3/TRBV12-4
CASRARDTHQPQHF
TGTGCCAGCAGGGCCAGGGACACCCATCAGCCCCAGCATTTT
>NA|few|TRBJ2-3|TRBV20-1
CSARAYLSSTDTQYF
TGCAGTGCTAGAGCGTATCTTTCTAGCACAGATACGCAGTATTTT
>NA|NA|TRBJ2-5|TRBV7-2
CASSGRLTKETQYF
TGTGCCAGCAGCGGGAGACTAACTAAAGAGACCCAGTACTTC
>NA|NA|TRBJ1-2|TRBV20-1
CSAGPPTEYGYTF
TGCAGTGCTGGGCCCCCAACAGAATATGGCTACACCTTC
>NA|few|TRBJ2-7|TRBV5-1
CASSALAGESEQYF
TGCGCCAGCAGCGCCTTGGCGGGCGAATCCGAGCAGTACTTC
>TRBD2|few|TRBJ2-3|TRBV15
CATSSGAGDFHTQYF
TGTGCCACCAGCAGTGGAGCGGGGGATTTTCATACGCAGTATTTT
>NA|NA|TRBJ1-4|TRBV7-9
CASSFELKEEKLFF
TGTGCCAGCAGCTTTGAACTCAAAGAGGAAAAACTGTTTTTT
>NA|few|TRBJ1-1|TRBV21-1
CASSKELLRTIFF
TGTGCCAGCAGCAAAGAGTTGCTTAGGACAATCTTCTTT
>NA|few|TRBJ2-7|TRBV30
CAWSIVSEQYF
TGTGCCTGGAGTATCGTTTCCGAGCAGTACTTC
>NA|NA|TRBJ2-2|TRBV24-1
CATSDLNRGRGLTGELFF
TGTGCCACCAGTGATTTGAATCGGGGCAGGGGTTTAACCGGGGAGCTGTTTTTT